Shown below are 29 T cell receptor beta chains from a single sample sequenced in a study of PD-1 blockade in classical Hodgkin lymphoma. Assay: immunoSEQ multiplex PCR; the TCRdb copy retains only in-frame clones and omits some. The sample comprises 75,000 to 95,000 clones, about 83% of which are singletons, and about a sixth rests with the top ten. Regarding time point: cycle 4 day 1 (C4D1), after around six weeks of nivolumab. Every patient was affected by relapse after autologous stem cell transplantation, while exposure to brentuximab vedotin was not uniform. Material: peripheral blood mononuclear cells (PBMCs), obtained before the fourth cycle of nivolumab. The receptors originated from a human donor with classical Hodgkin lymphoma.

This chain links TRBV6-5 with TRBJ1-4; D unresolved. Trimming cost V 0 bases and J 7 bases, with 6 bases left between them. The length of the CDR3 is 13 residues. CDR1 and CDR2 (germline): MNHEY, SVGAGI. Here the CDR3 reads CASSYSGSEKLFF. CDR3 bases: TGTGCCAGCAGTTACTCAGGGAGTGAAAAACTGTTTTTT.

V and J are TRBV6-5 and TRBJ2-3, with 9 bases aligning to TRBD2. The J segment lost 5 bases and the V segment lost 6 bases, leaving 9 bases of the junction unmatched. The CDR3 is made up of 15 amino acids. From germline, CDR1 is MNHEY and CDR2 SVGAGI. CDR3 loop: CASRQLAGEGDTQYF. The CDR3 nucleotides read TGTGCCAGCAGGCAGTTAGCGGGAGAGGGAGATACGCAGTATTTT.

The rearrangement uses TRBV5-1 and TRBJ2-5; D remains unclear. Per germline, CDR1 SGHRS and CDR2 YFSETQ. The CDR3 is made up of 14 amino acids. V was shortened by 4 bases and J by 2 bases, with 12 bases between the two germline ends. The CDR3 loop reads CASSVRPLQETQYF. The CDR3 coding sequence is TGCGCCAGCAGCGTTAGACCACTACAAGAGACCCAGTACTTC. Drawing the rest from reference TRBV5-1 and TRBJ2-5, the complete variable domain is KAGVTQTPRYLIKTRGQQVTLSCSPISGHRSVSWYQQTPGQGLQFLFEYFSETQRNKGNFPGRFSGRQFSNSRSEMNVSTLELGDSALYLCASSVRPLQETQYFGPGTRLLVL.

V is TRBV28 and J is TRBJ2-1, with D possibly TRBD1 on 6 matching bases. In germline, CDR1 is MDHEN, CDR2 SYDVKM. V was clipped by 8 bases and J by 3 bases, with 11 bases between them. CDR3 length: 13 residues. The CDR3: CASRRDNYNEQFF. CDR3 bases: TGTGCCAGCCGACGGGACAACTACAATGAGCAGTTCTTC.

This clone was recorded many times. The chain carries TRBV29-1 and TRBJ1-1; D is unclear. The V end was cut by 3 bases, the J end by 4 bases, with 6 bases between. This CDR3 is 11 amino acids long. The germline V gene encodes CDR1 SQVTM and CDR2 ANQGSEA. The CDR3 is CSVDRGTEAFF. In DNA, the CDR3 is TGCAGCGTTGACCGGGGCACTGAAGCTTTCTTT.

The J gene is TRBJ1-4, the V gene TRBV7-8; TRBD1 agrees at 8 bases. V lost 5 bases to trimming and J lost 7 bases; unmatched junction nucleotides: 9. CDR1 SGHVS and CDR2 FQNEAQ come from the germline V gene. CDR3 length: 15 amino acids. DNA for the CDR3: TGTGCCAGCAGCCACCCCAGGGGGCGGTTTGAAAAACTGTTTTTT. It yields the protein CASSHPRGRFEKLFF.

The V call is TRBV11-3, the J call TRBJ2-1; D gene uncertain. The V gene's germline CDR1 is SGHNT and CDR2 YENEEA. The CDR3 covers 13 residues. V lost 5 bases, J lost 2 bases, and 7 bases lay in between. CDR3 bases: TGTGCCAGCAGCCCTGGGACCTACAATGAGCAGTTCTTC. This encodes CASSPGTYNEQFF.

The rearrangement joins TRBV6-1 to TRBJ1-2; D perhaps matches TRBD1 (5 bases). The V end lost 8 bases, the J end lost 3 bases, and 10 bases lay between the germline ends. The V gene's germline CDR1 is MNHNS and CDR2 SASEGT. This CDR3 is 12 amino acids long. The CDR3: CASSDRHYGYTF. CDR3 sequence (DNA): TGTGCCAGCTCCGACAGACACTATGGCTACACCTTC.

V and J are TRBV5-4 and TRBJ2-3; 10 bases line up with TRBD2. CDR1 and CDR2 from the germline V gene are SGHNT and YYREEE (reference sequence). This CDR3 region has 14 residues. The CDR3 loop is CASQREGRTDTQYF. Written as DNA, the CDR3 is TGTGCTTCACAGCGGGAGGGCCGCACAGATACGCAGTATTTT. Combining the CDR3 with reference TRBV5-4 and TRBJ2-3 gives the whole variable domain ETGVTQSPTHLIKTRGQQVTLRCSSQSGHNTVSWYQQALGQGPQFIFQYYREEENGRGNFPPRFSGLQFPNYSSELNVNALELDDSALYLCASQREGRTDTQYFGPGTRLTVL.

This chain connects TRBV10-1 to TRBJ2-2; weak D call: TRBD2 (5 bases). CDR3 length: 16 residues. V was clipped by 2 bases and J by 0 bases, with 10 bases between them. The germline V gene has CDR1 WNHNN and CDR2 SYGVQD (reference sequence). The CDR3 is CASSEVRDTNTGELFF. CDR3 bases: TGCGCCAGCAGTGAGGTCCGGGATACGAACACCGGGGAGCTGTTTTTT.

This clone was seen a handful of times. V is TRBV19 and J is TRBJ2-2; no clear D gene. CDR1 is LNHDA and CDR2 is SQIVND in the germline V gene (reference sequence). The CDR3 runs to 14 residues. Between the trimmed V and J ends, which lost 1 base and 3 bases, there was a span of 6 bases. The CDR3 region has the DNA TGTGCCAGTAGTATAGCTTGGCACACCGGGGAGCTGTTTTTT. Its translation: CASSIAWHTGELFF.

This clone was recorded a few times. The chain is built from TRBV5-1 and TRBJ1-4; D might be TRBD1 (5 bases). Trimming removed 4 bases at V and 7 bases at J, with 11 bases between. The CDR3 extends over 13 amino acids. Germline loops: CDR1 SGHRS, CDR2 YFSETQ. The CDR3 is CASSRNGGEKLFF. CDR3 sequence (DNA): TGCGCCAGCAGCCGCAATGGGGGTGAAAAACTGTTTTTT.

This chain links TRBV7-8 with TRBJ2-5; D uncertain. The CDR3 contains 13 residues. Per the germline V gene, CDR1 is SGHVS and CDR2 is FQNEAQ. V lost 3 bases to trimming and J lost 4 bases, with 9 bases between them. The DNA of the CDR3 is TGTGCCAGCAGCTTTCGGATCCTAGAGACCCAGTACTTC. It codes for CASSFRILETQYF.

The chain has TRBV5-4 and TRBJ2-4, with D perhaps matching TRBD1 (6 bases). The V gene's germline CDR1 is SGHNT and CDR2 YYREEE (reference sequence). The CDR3 is 16 amino acids. V gave up 3 bases and J gave up 2 bases, with 15 bases separating them. The CDR3 sequence: CASSSGTLRSKNIQYF. The CDR3, as DNA: TGTGCCAGCAGCTCCGGGACATTAAGGTCCAAAAACATTCAGTACTTC.

V usage is TRBV19 and J usage is TRBJ2-2; 11 bases fit TRBD2. Trimming at V came to 4 bases and at J to 7 bases, leaving 5 bases not matched to a gene. The CDR3 sequence is 15 residues long. Germline CDR1 LNHDA, CDR2 SQIVND (reference sequence). The CDR3 loop is CASSKTSGNGGELFF. DNA of the CDR3: TGTGCCAGTAGTAAGACTAGCGGGAATGGCGGGGAGCTGTTTTTT. Complete variable domain (other parts from reference TRBV19 and TRBJ2-2): DGGITQSPKYLFRKEGQNVTLSCEQNLNHDAMYWYRQDPGQGLRLIYYSQIVNDFQKGDIAEGYSVSREKKESFPLTVTSAQKNPTAFYLCASSKTSGNGGELFFGEGSRLTVL.

A few counts support this clone. The chain carries TRBV6-5 and TRBJ2-7, with no clear D. The CDR3 has 15 amino acids. Per the germline V gene, CDR1 is MNHEY and CDR2 is SVGAGI. Trimming left V 6 bases short and J 2 bases short, with 17 bases between. Written as DNA, the CDR3 is TGTGCCAGCAGGGCCCTTGGACCTACCGCCTACGAGCAGTACTTC. The encoded protein is CASRALGPTAYEQYF.

This rearrangement joins TRBV19 to TRBJ2-2, with D tentatively TRBD1 or TRBD2 (5 bases each). V lost 3 bases to trimming and J lost 1 base, with 6 bases between them. The CDR3 length is 14 residues. The V gene's germline CDR1 is LNHDA and CDR2 SQIVND (reference sequence). CDR3 amino acids: CASSIGGNTGELFF. For the CDR3, the DNA is TGTGCCAGTAGTATTGGGGGGAACACCGGGGAGCTGTTTTTT.

The chain links TRBV10-3 to TRBJ1-5; D remains unclear. The V end was cut by 8 bases, the J end by 6 bases, with 14 bases between. The CDR3 totals 13 residues. The V gene's germline CDR1 is ENHRY and CDR2 SYGVKD. CDR3 DNA: TGTGCCATCGCAGGTGGTAGGTTTCAGCCCCAGCATTTT. This encodes CAIAGGRFQPQHF.

The chain carries TRBV19 and TRBJ2-1, with D perhaps matching TRBD1 or TRBD2 (5 bases each). Per the germline V gene, CDR1 is LNHDA and CDR2 is SQIVND (reference sequence). Trimming cost V 7 bases and J 8 bases, with 27 bases left between them. The CDR3 loop spans 17 amino acids. As DNA, the CDR3 is TGTGCCAGTACCGAAATTGGGGGAGAGCCTTTCGAGGATGAGCAGTTCTTC. Its translation: CASTEIGGEPFEDEQFF.

This clone was picked up one time. This chain uses TRBV7-9 with TRBJ2-1; 8 bases line up with TRBD2. The length of the CDR3 is 15 residues. V shed 5 bases, J shed 7 bases, and the junction held 10 bases outside the gene matches. Germline V gene lookup returns CDR1 SEHNR and CDR2 FQNEAQ (reference sequence). This CDR3 is CASSLSGTLGNEQFF. The CDR3 nucleotides read TGTGCCAGCAGCCTTAGCGGGACCCTAGGGAATGAGCAGTTCTTC.

This clone was counted a single time. The CDR3 sequence: CASTTIGGGGVYTQYF. The CDR3 nucleotides read TGTGCCAGCACCACTATCGGTGGCGGAGGTGTATATACGCAGTATTTT. V is TRBV28 and J is TRBJ2-3; D may be TRBD2 (5 bases). From germline, CDR1 is MDHEN and CDR2 SYDVKM. The CDR3 has 16 residues. V lost 7 bases to trimming and J lost 7 bases, with 24 bases between them.

Points on this clone: This sample also contains other DNA sequences that code for the same CDR3. The V and J genes are TRBV5-1 and TRBJ2-1; 11 positions agree with TRBD2. V was pared by 4 bases and J by 3 bases, with 3 bases of the junction left unmatched. The CDR3 covers 15 residues. Germline V gene lookup returns CDR1 SGHRS and CDR2 YFSETQ. CDR3 coding DNA: TGCGCCAGCAGCCTAGGACTAGCGGGCTACAATGAGCAGTTCTTC. The encoded protein is CASSLGLAGYNEQFF.

V usage is TRBV7-6 and J usage is TRBJ2-7, with D possibly called TRBD1 or TRBD2 (5 bases each). Trimming took 7 bases from V and 0 from J, leaving 19 bases between them. Germline CDR1 and CDR2: SGHVS and FNYEAQ. CDR3 length: 16 amino acids. CDR3 sequence: CASTPGAGSLSYEQYF. The CDR3 bases are TGTGCCAGCACCCCCGGGGCGGGTTCCCTCTCCTACGAGCAGTACTTC.

The rearrangement links TRBV29-1 to TRBJ1-2, with TRBD1 matching over 7 bases. V lost 6 bases to trimming and J lost 10 bases; unmatched junction nucleotides: 17. Looked up from germline, CDR1 is SQVTM and CDR2 is ANQGSEA. The CDR3 covers 14 residues. CDR3 amino acids: CSVDSGTASRIYTF. CDR3 in DNA: TGCAGCGTGGACTCCGGGACAGCCTCCAGAATCTACACCTTC.

J is TRBJ1-1 and V is TRBV25-1; possible D gene TRBD1, 5 bases. Germline lookup yields CDR1 MGHDK and CDR2 SYGVNS. The ends were cut back, 1 base at V and 3 bases at J, with 6 bases in the middle. The CDR3 is 13 residues long. In nucleotides, the CDR3 is TGTGCCAGCAGTGAATCAGGGTACACTGAAGCTTTCTTT. Protein product: CASSESGYTEAFF.

The chain has TRBV11-2 and TRBJ2-5; possible D gene TRBD2, 5 bases. The CDR3 is 13 amino acids. CDR1 and CDR2 from the germline V gene are SGHAT and FQNNGV. Trimming cost V 4 bases and J 5 bases, with 11 bases left between them. CDR3: CASSSQLVETQYF. The CDR3 region has the DNA TGTGCCAGCAGCTCGCAACTAGTGGAGACCCAGTACTTC.

The V and J genes are TRBV2 and TRBJ1-1, with D possibly matching TRBD1 (5 bases). CDR3 size: 13 residues. Germline CDR1 SNHLY, CDR2 FYNNEI. V was shortened by 6 bases and J by 6 bases, with 14 bases between the two germline ends. Here the CDR3 reads CASSRAGISEAFF. The CDR3 DNA reads TGTGCCAGCAGCCGGGCAGGGATATCTGAAGCTTTCTTT.

J is TRBJ2-3 and V is TRBV5-1, with D maybe TRBD1 (6 bases). CDR3 size: 15 residues. CDR1 and CDR2 (germline): SGHRS, YFSETQ. V dropped 2 bases and J dropped 2 bases, with 12 bases sitting between them. The CDR3 coding sequence is TGCGCCAGCAGCTTTTTGGCAGGGGCCACAGATACGCAGTATTTT. This codes for CASSFLAGATDTQYF.

The chain employs TRBV5-4 and TRBJ2-2, with 9 bases matching TRBD1. Germline CDR1 is SGHNT and CDR2 is YYREEE (reference sequence). The CDR3 totals 15 residues. The ends lost 4 bases at V and 6 bases at J; junction bases unmatched: 7. DNA for the CDR3: TGTGCCAGCAGCCTACAGGGGGCCGGGGCCGGGGAGCTGTTTTTT. This gives the protein CASSLQGAGAGELFF.